This entry is about one TCR beta chain. This sample is drawn from a study of blood T cell repertoires in COVID-19. In the study overall: COVID-19 samples, acute and convalescent, were from the United States, Italy and Spain. T cells, B-cell-depleted T cells, or PBMCs supplied cDNA or gDNA.

Germline V lookup: CDR1 SGHVS, CDR2 FQNEAQ. The CDR3 runs to 14 residues. Study processing details: Quantification of nucleated cells was approximated via reference gene primer amplification. Clones were read by immunoSEQ multiplex PCR, and TCRdb kept only the in-frame ones, dropping some. V, J and clone size are taken as reported in that table, and D and trimming were inferred from the DNA itself. There are about 200,000 clones in the sample; around three quarters occur only once, and 5.5% to 8.5% lies in the top ten. The chain has TRBV7-8 and TRBJ2-1; 9 nucleotides agree with TRBD2. This clonotype originated in a woman in her 70s with acute or convalescent COVID-19. The sample was peripheral blood. CDR3 nucleotide sequence: TGTGCAGCCTCGGTTATTAGCGGGGGCGGTGAGCAGTTCTTC. Amino acid sequence: CAASVISGGGEQFF.